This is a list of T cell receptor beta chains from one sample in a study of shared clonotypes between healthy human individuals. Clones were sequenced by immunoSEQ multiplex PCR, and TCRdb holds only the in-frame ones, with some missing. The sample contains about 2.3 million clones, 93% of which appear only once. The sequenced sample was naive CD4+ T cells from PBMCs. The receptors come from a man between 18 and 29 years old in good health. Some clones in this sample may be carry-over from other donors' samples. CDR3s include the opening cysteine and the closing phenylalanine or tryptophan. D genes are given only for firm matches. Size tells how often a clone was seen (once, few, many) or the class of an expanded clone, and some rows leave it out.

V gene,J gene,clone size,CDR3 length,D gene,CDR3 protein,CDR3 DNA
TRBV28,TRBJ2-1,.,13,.,CASSFTPDNEQFF,TGTGCCAGCAGTTTCACCCCGGACAATGAGCAGTTCTTC
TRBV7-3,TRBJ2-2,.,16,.,CASSLMARGNTGELFF,TGTGCCAGCAGCTTAATGGCGCGGGGGAACACCGGGGAGCTGTTTTTT
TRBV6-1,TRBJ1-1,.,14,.,CASSDNYVGGESFF,TGTGCCAGCAGTGATAACTACGTAGGGGGAGAGTCTTTCTTT
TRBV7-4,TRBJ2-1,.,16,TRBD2,CASSLVWTSGKREQFF,TGTGCCAGCAGCTTAGTGTGGACTAGCGGCAAAAGGGAGCAGTTCTTC
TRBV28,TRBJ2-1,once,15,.,CASSFAGASYNEQFF,TGTGCCAGCAGTTTCGCGGGGGCTTCCTACAATGAGCAGTTCTTC
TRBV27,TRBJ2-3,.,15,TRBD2,CATQRSGAYTDTQYF,TGTGCCACCCAACGTAGCGGGGCCTACACAGATACGCAGTATTTT
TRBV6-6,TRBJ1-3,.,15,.,CASSPAGVSGNTIYF,TGTGCCAGCAGTCCGGCGGGGGTTTCTGGAAACACCATATATTTT
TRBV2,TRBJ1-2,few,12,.,CASSEQGHGYTF,TGTGCCAGCAGTGAACAGGGACACGGCTACACCTTC
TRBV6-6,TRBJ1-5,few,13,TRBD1,CASRQGAGQPQHF,TGTGCCAGCAGGCAGGGGGCTGGACAGCCCCAGCATTTT
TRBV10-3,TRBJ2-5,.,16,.,CAISESSYSPQETQYF,TGTGCCATCAGTGAGTCTAGCTACTCACCACAAGAGACCCAGTACTTC
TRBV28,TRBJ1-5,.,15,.,CASRSGGVSNQPQHF,TGTGCCAGCAGGTCCGGGGGGGTTAGCAATCAGCCCCAGCATTTT
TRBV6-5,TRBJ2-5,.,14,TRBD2,CASSSTSGREAQYF,TGTGCCAGCAGCTCGACTAGCGGGAGGGAGGCCCAGTACTTC
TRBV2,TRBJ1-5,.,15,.,CASREFRDTDQPQHF,TGTGCCAGCAGGGAATTCCGGGACACCGATCAGCCCCAGCATTTT
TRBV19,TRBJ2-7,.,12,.,CASSSGAYEQYF,TGTGCCAGTAGTTCCGGCGCCTACGAGCAGTACTTC
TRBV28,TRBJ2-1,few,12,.,CASSLLGNEQFF,TGTGCCAGCAGTTTGTTGGGGAATGAGCAGTTCTTC
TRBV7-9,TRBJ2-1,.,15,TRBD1,CASPMGQGTYNEQFF,TGTGCCAGCCCCATGGGACAGGGCACTTACAATGAGCAGTTCTTC
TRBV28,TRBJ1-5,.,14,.,CASSPTDSNQPQHF,TGTGCCAGCAGTCCAACCGACAGCAATCAGCCCCAGCATTTT
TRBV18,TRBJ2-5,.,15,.,CASSQTWQGLETQYF,TGTGCCAGCTCACAGACTTGGCAGGGTCTCGAGACCCAGTACTTC
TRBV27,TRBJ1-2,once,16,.,CASNPTPSTGDYGYTF,TGTGCCAGCAATCCTACCCCTTCCACGGGAGACTATGGCTACACCTTC
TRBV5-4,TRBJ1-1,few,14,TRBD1,CASSGGQRNTEAFF,TGTGCCAGCAGCGGGGGACAGCGGAACACTGAAGCTTTCTTT
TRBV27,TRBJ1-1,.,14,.,CASRSRPGTYEAFF,TGTGCCAGCAGGTCGAGGCCGGGGACCTATGAAGCTTTCTTT
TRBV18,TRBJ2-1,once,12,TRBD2,CASSPGRVEQFF,TGTGCCAGCTCACCTGGGAGGGTTGAGCAGTTCTTC
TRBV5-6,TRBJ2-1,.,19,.,CASSLIGLKGFWSYNEQFF,TGTGCCAGCAGCTTGATAGGGCTGAAGGGTTTTTGGTCCTACAATGAGCAGTTCTTC
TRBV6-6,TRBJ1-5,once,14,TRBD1,CASRKNRGGQPQHF,TGTGCCAGCAGGAAAAACAGGGGTGGTCAGCCCCAGCATTTT
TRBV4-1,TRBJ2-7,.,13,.,CASSHPGGYEQYF,TGCGCCAGCAGCCACCCCGGCGGTTACGAGCAGTACTTC
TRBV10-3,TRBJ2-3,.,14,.,CAITMGGGADTQYF,TGTGCCATCACTATGGGAGGTGGTGCAGATACGCAGTATTTT